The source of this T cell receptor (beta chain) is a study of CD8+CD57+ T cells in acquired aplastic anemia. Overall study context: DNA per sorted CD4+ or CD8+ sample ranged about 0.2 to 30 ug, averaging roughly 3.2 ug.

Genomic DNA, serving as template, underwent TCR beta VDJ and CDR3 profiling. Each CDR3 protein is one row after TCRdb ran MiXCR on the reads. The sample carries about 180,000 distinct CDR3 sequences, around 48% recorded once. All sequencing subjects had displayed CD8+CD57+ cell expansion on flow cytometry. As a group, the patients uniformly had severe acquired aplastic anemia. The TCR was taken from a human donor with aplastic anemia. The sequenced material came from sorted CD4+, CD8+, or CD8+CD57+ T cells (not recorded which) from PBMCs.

CDR3 coding DNA: TGTGCCACCAGTGGACAGGGCTACGAGCAGTACTTC. Its translation: CATSGQGYEQYF. The genes are TRBV24-1 and TRBJ2-7, with 7 bases identical to TRBD1. Germline loops: CDR1 KGHDR, CDR2 SFDVKD. V was pared by 5 bases and J by 3 bases, with 0 bases of the junction left unmatched. The CDR3 spans 12 residues.